These T cell receptor beta chains were read from a single sample in a study of CD8 T cells in Susac syndrome. MiXCR, run by TCRdb on the immunoSEQ multiplex PCR reads, gives a single entry per CDR3 protein. In the table there are under 95,000 distinct CDR3 sequences, around 95% of which are singletons. Input material: CD8+ T cells from PBMCs. Receptor source: a human donor with Susac syndrome. Each CDR3 is given with its conserved first and last residue. A D gene is named only where the DNA matches it firmly. Only part of the rows carry a size: once, few, many, or a class if the clone is expanded.

CDR3aa: CAWSADSYSNQPQHF; CDR3nt: TGTGCCTGGAGTGCGGACAGCTATAGCAATCAGCCCCAGCATTTT; len: 15; v_gene: TRBV30; d_gene: -; j_gene: TRBJ1-5; abundance: -
CDR3aa: CASSWGLAGPNTGELFF; CDR3nt: TGTGCCAGTTCCTGGGGACTAGCGGGCCCGAACACCGGGGAGCTGTTTTTT; len: 17; v_gene: TRBV2; d_gene: TRBD2; j_gene: TRBJ2-2; abundance: -
CDR3aa: CASSHYLGDNEQFF; CDR3nt: TGTGCCAGCAGCCATTACCTTGGAGACAATGAGCAGTTCTTC; len: 14; v_gene: TRBV3-1; d_gene: -; j_gene: TRBJ2-1; abundance: -
CDR3aa: CATKGGGLASDTQYF; CDR3nt: TGTGCCACCAAAGGTGGTGGACTAGCTTCAGATACGCAGTATTTT; len: 15; v_gene: TRBV15; d_gene: TRBD2; j_gene: TRBJ2-3; abundance: -
CDR3aa: CAWSAGQEQYF; CDR3nt: TGTGCCTGGAGTGCCGGACAAGAGCAGTACTTC; len: 11; v_gene: TRBV30; d_gene: -; j_gene: TRBJ2-7; abundance: -
CDR3aa: CASGLFPWGNNEQFF; CDR3nt: TGTGCTAGTGGTTTGTTCCCGTGGGGGAACAATGAGCAGTTCTTC; len: 15; v_gene: TRBV12-5; d_gene: -; j_gene: TRBJ2-1; abundance: -
CDR3aa: CASSGGPGSGGPTDTQYF; CDR3nt: TGTGCCAGCAGCGGCGGTCCGGGGTCGGGAGGGCCAACAGATACGCAGTATTTT; len: 18; v_gene: TRBV7-9; d_gene: TRBD2; j_gene: TRBJ2-3; abundance: -
CDR3aa: CSVDSPGQGYNEQFF; CDR3nt: TGCAGCGTTGATAGCCCGGGACAGGGGTACAATGAGCAGTTCTTC; len: 15; v_gene: TRBV29-1; d_gene: TRBD1; j_gene: TRBJ2-1; abundance: -
CDR3aa: CSARDDRGDGYTF; CDR3nt: TGCAGTGCGAGGGATGACAGGGGAGATGGCTACACCTTC; len: 13; v_gene: TRBV20-1; d_gene: TRBD1; j_gene: TRBJ1-2; abundance: -
CDR3aa: CASSPPGLPLEQYF; CDR3nt: TGTGCCAGCAGCCCTCCGGGACTACCCCTCGAGCAGTACTTC; len: 14; v_gene: TRBV6-5; d_gene: TRBD2; j_gene: TRBJ2-7; abundance: -
CDR3aa: CSARDGGETEAFF; CDR3nt: TGCAGTGCTAGAGATGGAGGGGAAACTGAAGCTTTCTTT; len: 13; v_gene: TRBV20-1; d_gene: -; j_gene: TRBJ1-1; abundance: -
CDR3aa: CASSLRDSVAEETQYF; CDR3nt: TGTGCCAGCAGCTTACGGGACTCAGTCGCGGAAGAGACCCAGTACTTC; len: 16; v_gene: TRBV14; d_gene: -; j_gene: TRBJ2-5; abundance: -
CDR3aa: CASTRTGLSNPFF; CDR3nt: TGTGCCAGCACCAGGACAGGGTTGAGCAATCCGTTCTTC; len: 13; v_gene: TRBV28; d_gene: TRBD1; j_gene: TRBJ2-1; abundance: once
CDR3aa: CASSWGGGTNEQYF; CDR3nt: TGCGCCAGCAGCTGGGGTGGCGGGACGAACGAGCAGTACTTC; len: 14; v_gene: TRBV5-1; d_gene: -; j_gene: TRBJ2-7; abundance: -
CDR3aa: CATSVRGSTDTQYF; CDR3nt: TGTGCCACCAGTGTTAGGGGAAGCACAGATACGCAGTATTTT; len: 14; v_gene: TRBV24-1; d_gene: -; j_gene: TRBJ2-3; abundance: -
CDR3aa: CATSALRWKGSYEQYF; CDR3nt: TGTGCCACCAGTGCTCTTAGGTGGAAGGGGTCCTACGAGCAGTACTTC; len: 16; v_gene: TRBV24-1; d_gene: -; j_gene: TRBJ2-7; abundance: -
CDR3aa: CASSPERATSVYEQYF; CDR3nt: TGTGCCAGCTCACCAGAAAGGGCGACTAGCGTGTACGAGCAGTACTTC; len: 16; v_gene: TRBV18; d_gene: TRBD2; j_gene: TRBJ2-7; abundance: -
CDR3aa: CSARDFRTSGTADAQYF; CDR3nt: TGCAGTGCTAGAGATTTCCGCACTAGCGGGACGGCCGACGCCCAGTACTTC; len: 17; v_gene: TRBV20-1; d_gene: TRBD2; j_gene: TRBJ2-5; abundance: -
CDR3aa: CASSPSPDDEQFF; CDR3nt: TGTGCCAGCAGCCCCTCCCCTGATGATGAGCAGTTCTTC; len: 13; v_gene: TRBV11-2; d_gene: -; j_gene: TRBJ2-1; abundance: -
CDR3aa: CASWTSGSLPYEQYF; CDR3nt: TGTGCCAGCTGGACTAGCGGGAGTTTGCCCTACGAGCAGTACTTC; len: 15; v_gene: TRBV14; d_gene: TRBD2; j_gene: TRBJ2-7; abundance: -
CDR3aa: CASSLSKGSNEQFF; CDR3nt: TGTGCCAGCAGTTTATCGAAGGGAAGCAATGAGCAGTTCTTC; len: 14; v_gene: TRBV27; d_gene: -; j_gene: TRBJ2-1; abundance: -
CDR3aa: CATSRDRGGETQYF; CDR3nt: TGTGCCACCAGCAGAGATCGAGGCGGAGAGACCCAGTACTTC; len: 14; v_gene: TRBV15; d_gene: -; j_gene: TRBJ2-5; abundance: -
CDR3aa: CATSSEFYLQVEGSGANVLTF; CDR3nt: TGTGCCACCAGCAGTGAATTCTACCTCCAAGTGGAGGGATCTGGGGCCAACGTCCTGACTTTC; len: 21; v_gene: TRBV15; d_gene: -; j_gene: TRBJ2-6; abundance: -
CDR3aa: CASSQAGTSVANEQFF; CDR3nt: TGCGCCAGCAGCCAAGCCGGGACTAGCGTCGCCAATGAGCAGTTCTTC; len: 16; v_gene: TRBV4-1; d_gene: TRBD2; j_gene: TRBJ2-1; abundance: -
CDR3aa: CATLFDPRGTQYF; CDR3nt: TGTGCCACCCTTTTCGACCCCCGGGGGACCCAGTACTTC; len: 13; v_gene: TRBV2; d_gene: -; j_gene: TRBJ2-5; abundance: -
CDR3aa: CSVSLQTEQYF; CDR3nt: TGCAGCGTTTCACTCCAGACCGAGCAGTACTTC; len: 11; v_gene: TRBV29-1; d_gene: -; j_gene: TRBJ2-7; abundance: -
CDR3aa: CSARSIMATEAFF; CDR3nt: TGCAGTGCTAGGTCGATAATGGCCACTGAAGCTTTCTTT; len: 13; v_gene: TRBV20-1; d_gene: -; j_gene: TRBJ1-1; abundance: -
CDR3aa: CAWRYPGTLEAFF; CDR3nt: TGTGCCTGGAGGTACCCCGGCACTCTTGAAGCTTTCTTT; len: 13; v_gene: TRBV30; d_gene: -; j_gene: TRBJ1-1; abundance: -
CDR3aa: CSVAGSVLGYEQYF; CDR3nt: TGCAGCGTTGCCGGGTCGGTCCTCGGCTACGAGCAGTACTTC; len: 14; v_gene: TRBV29-1; d_gene: -; j_gene: TRBJ2-7; abundance: -
CDR3aa: CASGSGTQYF; CDR3nt: TGTGCCAGCGGGTCGGGGACCCAGTACTTC; len: 10; v_gene: TRBV28; d_gene: -; j_gene: TRBJ2-5; abundance: -
CDR3aa: CASSPRGTNGETQYF; CDR3nt: TGTGCCAGCAGCCCCAGAGGGACCAACGGGGAGACCCAGTACTTC; len: 15; v_gene: TRBV13; d_gene: -; j_gene: TRBJ2-5; abundance: -
CDR3aa: CASSFQRAEDTQYF; CDR3nt: TGTGCCAGCAGTTTTCAGCGCGCCGAGGATACGCAGTATTTT; len: 14; v_gene: TRBV12-3/TRBV12-4; d_gene: -; j_gene: TRBJ2-3; abundance: -
CDR3aa: CASSEAPNF; CDR3nt: TGTGCCAGCAGTGAGGCGCCTAATTTC; len: 9; v_gene: TRBV2; d_gene: -; j_gene: TRBJ1-2; abundance: -
CDR3aa: CASSVDYEQYF; CDR3nt: TGTGCCAGCAGCGTTGACTACGAGCAGTACTTC; len: 11; v_gene: TRBV7-9; d_gene: -; j_gene: TRBJ2-7; abundance: -
CDR3aa: CASLPWTGWNEQYF; CDR3nt: TGTGCCAGCCTTCCCTGGACAGGGTGGAACGAGCAGTACTTC; len: 14; v_gene: TRBV6-2/TRBV6-3; d_gene: TRBD1; j_gene: TRBJ2-7; abundance: once
CDR3aa: CASSQGGSAHNEQFF; CDR3nt: TGCGCCAGCAGCCAAGGAGGGAGTGCCCACAATGAGCAGTTCTTC; len: 15; v_gene: TRBV4-1; d_gene: -; j_gene: TRBJ2-1; abundance: -
CDR3aa: CSVDGTSNEQFF; CDR3nt: TGCAGCGTTGATGGGACTAGCAATGAGCAGTTCTTC; len: 12; v_gene: TRBV29-1; d_gene: TRBD2; j_gene: TRBJ2-1; abundance: -
CDR3aa: CSAETGPYNEQFF; CDR3nt: TGCAGTGCTGAGACGGGACCCTACAATGAGCAGTTCTTC; len: 13; v_gene: TRBV20-1; d_gene: -; j_gene: TRBJ2-1; abundance: once
CDR3aa: CASIGAGGPGEQYF; CDR3nt: TGTGCCAGTATTGGAGCGGGAGGGCCCGGCGAGCAGTACTTC; len: 14; v_gene: TRBV19; d_gene: TRBD2; j_gene: TRBJ2-7; abundance: -
CDR3aa: CASSLEAGELFF; CDR3nt: TGTGCCAGCAGCTTGGAGGCCGGGGAGCTGTTTTTT; len: 12; v_gene: TRBV5-4; d_gene: -; j_gene: TRBJ2-2; abundance: -
CDR3aa: CASSQEGGRSYNEQFF; CDR3nt: TGTGCCAGCAGCCAAGAGGGGGGGAGATCCTACAATGAGCAGTTCTTC; len: 16; v_gene: TRBV4-2; d_gene: TRBD2; j_gene: TRBJ2-1; abundance: -
CDR3aa: CASSFRGGGANVLTF; CDR3nt: TGCGCCAGCAGCTTCCGGGGAGGTGGGGCCAACGTCCTGACTTTC; len: 15; v_gene: TRBV23-1; d_gene: -; j_gene: TRBJ2-6; abundance: -
CDR3aa: CASSPPNTPTYEQYF; CDR3nt: TGTGCCAGCAGTCCTCCCAACACACCAACCTACGAGCAGTACTTC; len: 15; v_gene: TRBV27; d_gene: -; j_gene: TRBJ2-7; abundance: -
CDR3aa: CASSDSGQGSDTQYF; CDR3nt: TGTGCCAGCAGTGACTCGGGACAGGGGTCAGATACGCAGTATTTT; len: 15; v_gene: TRBV6-4; d_gene: TRBD1; j_gene: TRBJ2-3; abundance: -
CDR3aa: CASSGLAGPLGNEQFF; CDR3nt: TGCGCCAGCAGCGGACTAGCGGGGCCTCTCGGCAATGAGCAGTTCTTC; len: 16; v_gene: TRBV4-3; d_gene: TRBD2; j_gene: TRBJ2-1; abundance: once
CDR3aa: CAWSTGTGVNEQFF; CDR3nt: TGTGCCTGGAGTACCGGGACTGGGGTCAATGAGCAGTTCTTC; len: 14; v_gene: TRBV30; d_gene: -; j_gene: TRBJ2-1; abundance: -
CDR3aa: CASSLADTATYEQYF; CDR3nt: TGCGCCAGCAGCTTGGCCGATACAGCCACCTACGAGCAGTACTTC; len: 15; v_gene: TRBV5-1; d_gene: -; j_gene: TRBJ2-7; abundance: -